This is a list of T cell receptor beta chains from one sample in a study of regulatory T cells in long-lasting Graves disease. TCRdb recomputed calls from the multiplex PCR reads with MiXCR, one row per CDR3 protein. The data contain under 500,000 distinct CDR3 sequences, about 20% of them seen just once; the ten biggest clones take up around 21%. The sample was peripheral blood mononuclear cells (PBMCs), taken when the disease was refractory, from a patient treated with antithyroid drugs. These receptors were taken from a female donor with Graves disease. Each CDR3 is given with its conserved first and last residue. A D gene is named only where the DNA matches it firmly. Some rows have no size entry. The others give once, few or many, or a class for an expanded clone.

TRBD2 few TRBJ2-3 TRBV7-2 CASSLGGRGNKTDTQYF TGTGCCAGCAGCTTAGGAGGGAGGGGAAATAAGACAGATACGCAGTATTTT
. . TRBJ1-1 TRBV19 CASSSKGRTNTEAFF TGTGCCAGTAGTAGCAAAGGACGGACGAACACTGAAGCTTTCTTT
. few TRBJ2-7 TRBV5-4 CASSLTTSVEQYF TGTGCCAGCAGCTTGACCACCTCGGTCGAGCAGTACTTC
TRBD1 many TRBJ2-5 TRBV6-1 CASRMTGAETQYF TGTGCCAGCAGGATGACAGGGGCTGAGACCCAGTACTTC
. . TRBJ2-5 TRBV25-1 CASSDSWARGGQETQYF TGTGCCAGCAGTGATTCGTGGGCTCGGGGCGGTCAAGAGACCCAGTACTTC
. . TRBJ2-2 TRBV30 CAWSQGPAGGFGELFF TGTGCCTGGAGCCAGGGTCCCGCGGGCGGGTTCGGGGAGCTGTTTTTT
. few TRBJ2-5 TRBV24-1 CATSTTGYDSETQYF TGTGCCACCTCGACCACAGGGTACGATAGCGAGACCCAGTACTTC
. many TRBJ1-2 TRBV6-1 CASIRGRGGDYGYTF TGTGCCAGCATCCGGGGCAGGGGCGGAGACTATGGCTACACCTTC
. . TRBJ2-4 TRBV7-2 CASSLVGRETRYF TGTGCCAGCAGCTTAGTCGGGAGAGAGACCCGGTACTTC
. many TRBJ2-5 TRBV27 CASSLTWGAEETQYF TGTGCCAGCAGTTTAACGTGGGGGGCGGAAGAGACCCAGTACTTC
. . TRBJ2-7 TRBV5-6 CASSQGFDERGKYEQYF TGTGCCAGCAGCCAAGGATTCGATGAACGGGGAAAATACGAGCAGTACTTC
. few TRBJ2-4 TRBV27 CASRSQGGIQYF TGTGCCAGCAGGTCTCAGGGGGGCATTCAGTACTTC
. . TRBJ1-4 TRBV7-9 CASSPQAGRVATNEKLFF TGTGCCAGCAGCCCCCAGGCGGGAAGAGTTGCAACTAATGAAAAACTGTTTTTT
. many TRBJ1-2 TRBV6-2/TRBV6-3 CASSYLRVGLRYGYTF TGTGCCAGCAGTTACCTCCGGGTTGGACTGCGCTATGGCTACACCTTC
. . TRBJ1-5 TRBV5-5 CASSRGEIGSQPQHF TGTGCCAGCAGCCGAGGGGAAATCGGCAGTCAGCCCCAGCATTTT
. few TRBJ2-5 TRBV4-2 CASSQGWAPGETQYF TGTGCCAGCAGCCAAGGTTGGGCGCCCGGGGAGACCCAGTACTTC